These T cell receptor beta chains were read from a single sample in a study of identical twins. One entry per CDR3 protein results from TCRdb running MiXCR on the 5' RACE reads. The table shows about 700,000 distinct CDR3 sequences, with around 6% occurring only once. The sample comprised naive T cells sorted from blood. These receptors were taken from a man between 18 and 29 years old in good health. Both conserved end residues are part of each CDR3. A D gene is named only where the DNA matches it firmly. Size tells how often a clone was seen (once, few, many) or the class of an expanded clone, and some rows leave it out.

V gene	D gene	J gene	clone size	CDR3 protein	CDR3 DNA
TRBV7-2	TRBD2	TRBJ2-5	few	CASSLVSGRAPETQYF	TGTGCCAGCAGCTTAGTTAGCGGGAGGGCCCCAGAGACCCAGTACTTC
TRBV7-9	.	TRBJ2-5	few	CASSLMTTPRETQYF	TGTGCCAGCAGCTTGATGACTACTCCGCGGGAGACCCAGTACTTC
TRBV4-1	TRBD1	TRBJ1-2	few	CASSRRQGEGYTF	TGCGCCAGCAGCCGACGACAGGGGGAGGGCTACACCTTC
TRBV12-3/TRBV12-4	TRBD1	TRBJ1-3	few	CASNRRDRGTIYF	TGTGCCAGCAACCGCCGGGACAGGGGGACCATATATTTT
TRBV6-1	.	TRBJ2-3	few	CASRPHGTTDTQYF	TGTGCCAGCAGGCCGCATGGGACCACAGATACGCAGTATTTT
TRBV24-1	TRBD1	TRBJ2-5	many	CATKDREETQYF	TGTGCCACCAAGGACAGGGAGGAGACCCAGTACTTC
TRBV7-2	TRBD1	TRBJ1-1	few	CASSLERIGGGSEAFF	TGTGCCAGCAGCTTAGAAAGGATAGGAGGGGGCTCTGAAGCTTTCTTT
TRBV7-3	TRBD2	TRBJ2-2	few	CASSLTPSGSGGDLFF	TGTGCCAGCAGCTTAACCCCGAGCGGGAGTGGCGGGGACCTGTTTTTT
TRBV7-9	.	TRBJ2-1	few	CASSTLGIYNEQFF	TGTGCCAGCAGCACACTAGGAATTTACAATGAGCAGTTCTTC
TRBV27	.	TRBJ2-3	many	CASRDSSTDTQYF	TGTGCCAGCAGGGACAGCTCCACAGATACGCAGTATTTT
TRBV18	.	TRBJ2-2	.	CASSPRDVGRNTGELFF	TGTGCCAGCTCACCACGAGATGTCGGGCGGAACACCGGGGAGCTGTTTTTT
TRBV12-5	TRBD1	TRBJ1-1	many	CASGLLRQGMNTEAFF	TGTGCTAGTGGTTTGCTCCGACAGGGGATGAACACTGAAGCTTTCTTT
TRBV7-8	.	TRBJ1-5	few	CASSLAGRRDQPQHF	TGTGCCAGCAGCTTAGCAGGGCGGCGGGATCAGCCCCAGCATTTT
TRBV5-1	.	TRBJ1-1	few	CASSLEARGANTEAFF	TGCGCCAGCAGCTTGGAAGCGCGCGGGGCGAACACTGAAGCTTTCTTT
TRBV18	.	TRBJ1-4	many	CASSPRSDTSNEKLFF	TGTGCCAGCTCACCACGGTCAGACACTTCTAATGAAAAACTGTTTTTT
TRBV6-4	.	TRBJ1-1	few	CASSPSDSMNTEAFF	TGTGCCAGCAGTCCCTCAGACAGCATGAACACTGAAGCTTTCTTT
TRBV12-3/TRBV12-4	.	TRBJ1-1	.	CASMRGSGAFF	TGTGCCAGCATGAGGGGGAGTGGAGCTTTCTTT
TRBV5-1	TRBD2	TRBJ2-3	.	CASRGGWADTQYF	TGCGCCAGCCGGGGAGGGTGGGCAGATACGCAGTATTTT
TRBV6-5	.	TRBJ2-5	many	CASSYQGIGFNSETQYF	TGTGCCAGCAGTTACCAGGGAATCGGATTTAATTCGGAGACCCAGTACTTC
TRBV7-9	TRBD1	TRBJ2-5	few	CASTYYRTGRHLETQYF	TGTGCCAGCACCTACTATAGGACAGGGCGGCATTTAGAGACCCAGTACTTC
TRBV20-1	TRBD2	TRBJ2-1	many	CSARRLAVSYNEQFF	TGCAGTGCCAGACGACTAGCGGTCTCCTACAATGAGCAGTTCTTC
TRBV3-1	TRBD2	TRBJ2-1	.	CASSPGTSGRGFF	TGTGCCAGCAGTCCCGGGACTAGCGGGAGGGGGTTCTTC
TRBV7-3	TRBD1	TRBJ2-6	few	CASKTGSGANVLTF	TGTGCCAGCAAGACAGGGTCTGGGGCCAACGTCCTGACTTTC
TRBV5-6	.	TRBJ2-1	few	CASSLTEGKQFF	TGTGCCAGCAGCTTAACGGAAGGGAAGCAGTTCTTC
TRBV14	TRBD1	TRBJ2-3	many	CASSQIGDSGGHTQYF	TGTGCCAGCAGCCAAATTGGGGACAGCGGAGGTCATACGCAGTATTTT
TRBV11-2	.	TRBJ2-5	.	CASSLVVSLVQETQYF	TGTGCCAGCAGCTTAGTCGTCTCCCTCGTTCAAGAGACCCAGTACTTC
TRBV10-3	TRBD2	TRBJ2-7	many	CAISESGTSGSYEQYF	TGTGCCATCAGTGAGAGTGGGACTAGCGGGAGCTACGAGCAGTACTTC
TRBV29-1	TRBD2	TRBJ2-2	few	CSVAGLAGTGELFF	TGCAGCGTTGCTGGACTAGCGGGTACCGGGGAGCTGTTTTTT
TRBV24-1	TRBD1	TRBJ2-5	few	CATSDRDRQKETQYF	TGTGCCACCAGTGACAGGGACAGGCAAAAAGAGACCCAGTACTTC
TRBV3-1	.	TRBJ2-3	many	CASSRPGTPDTDTQYF	TGTGCCAGCAGCCGGCCCGGGACACCCGACACAGATACGCAGTATTTT
TRBV20-1	TRBD1	TRBJ1-5	few	CSARVDREGQPQHF	TGCAGTGCTAGAGTGGACAGGGAGGGGCAGCCCCAGCATTTT